The rows below give T cell receptor beta chains drawn from one sample of a study of blood T cells in healthy people across ages. Each CDR3 protein is one row after TCRdb ran MiXCR on the 5' RACE reads. Of about 760,000 distinct CDR3 sequences listed, 56% are singletons. The material sequenced was blood. The receptors here all came from a man aged 35-49 years in good health. Both conserved end residues are part of each CDR3. The D gene is left open where the match is weak. A clone size is listed for some rows: how often the clone was seen (once, few, many), or a class if it is expanded.

>TRBJ2-4|-|-|TRBV4-3
CASSQNRLGRAPIRYF
TGCGCCAGCAGCCAAAACCGATTGGGCAGGGCCCCCATTCGGTACTTC
>TRBJ1-5|-|-|TRBV6-1
CASSEGGGYVYQPQHF
TGTGCCAGCAGTGAAGGGGGGGGCTACGTCTATCAGCCCCAGCATTTT
>TRBJ1-1|-|once|TRBV6-5
CASSYSDSRTEAFF
TGTGCCAGCAGTTACTCTGACAGTAGGACTGAAGCTTTCTTT
>TRBJ1-2|-|-|TRBV7-9
CASRAAGAKDGYTF
TGTGCCAGCCGGGCCGCAGGGGCAAAGGATGGCTACACCTTC
>TRBJ2-3|-|-|TRBV9
CASSVDVRPDTQYF
TGTGCCAGCAGCGTAGATGTCCGACCAGATACGCAGTATTTT
>TRBJ1-2|-|-|TRBV19
CASRIVNGYTF
TGTGCCAGTAGGATTGTTAATGGCTACACCTTC
>TRBJ1-1|-|-|TRBV6-1
CASRGLAGTEAFF
TGTGCCAGCAGGGGGCTGGCTGGGACTGAAGCTTTCTTT
>TRBJ2-1|TRBD1|-|TRBV6-6
CASSPTGGLDEQFF
TGTGCCAGCAGTCCGACAGGGGGCTTAGATGAGCAGTTCTTC
>TRBJ2-5|TRBD2|-|TRBV6-5
CASRLEGSGTFKTQYF
TGTGCCAGCAGACTCGAGGGTAGCGGGACTTTCAAGACCCAGTACTTC
>TRBJ2-6|-|-|TRBV12-3/TRBV12-4
CACTYRGSGANVLTF
TGTGCCTGCACCTATAGGGGTTCTGGGGCCAACGTCCTGACTTTC
>TRBJ2-3|-|-|TRBV7-2
CASSRSASTDTQYF
TGTGCCAGCAGCCGCAGTGCTAGCACAGATACGCAGTATTTT
>TRBJ2-3|-|-|TRBV27
CASSLVVQGGTDTQYF
TGTGCCAGCAGTTTAGTGGTTCAGGGCGGCACAGATACGCAGTATTTT
>TRBJ2-5|-|-|TRBV5-1
CASSGLRQETQYF
TGCGCCAGCAGCGGACTCCGACAAGAGACCCAGTACTTC
>TRBJ2-7|-|-|TRBV7-3
CASSLPTDSHKYVNYEQYF
TGTGCCAGCAGCCTACCGACGGACAGCCATAAATACGTAAACTACGAGCAGTACTTC
>TRBJ2-1|TRBD2|few|TRBV4-1
CASSPGPVTSGSEGEQFF
TGCGCCAGCAGCCCGGGGCCGGTAACTAGCGGGAGCGAGGGTGAGCAGTTCTTC
>TRBJ1-4|-|-|TRBV7-9
CASSPWGGGDEKLFF
TGTGCCAGCAGCCCCTGGGGCGGGGGCGACGAAAAACTGTTTTTT
>TRBJ1-2|-|few|TRBV12-3/TRBV12-4
CASSHRGGGYGYTF
TGTGCCAGCAGTCACCGGGGCGGAGGCTATGGCTACACCTTC
>TRBJ2-1|TRBD2|-|TRBV20-1
CSASGGGGNEQFF
TGCAGTGCTAGTGGCGGGGGAGGCAATGAGCAGTTCTTC
>TRBJ2-5|-|-|TRBV20-1
CSASGDPQETQYF
TGCAGTGCTAGTGGGGACCCCCAAGAGACCCAGTACTTC
>TRBJ1-6|TRBD1|-|TRBV20-1
CSAYRGHYNSPLHF
TGCAGTGCTTACAGGGGGCATTATAATTCACCCCTCCACTTT
>TRBJ2-7|TRBD1|few|TRBV24-1
CATSDSGGSSYNEQYF
TGTGCCACCAGTGATTCAGGGGGAAGCTCCTACAATGAGCAGTACTTC
>TRBJ1-6|TRBD1|-|TRBV29-1
CSVEVLKGGSNSPLHF
TGCAGCGTTGAAGTGTTGAAAGGGGGCTCGAATTCACCCCTCCACTTT
>TRBJ2-5|-|-|TRBV7-3
CASSLTSASLETQYF
TGTGCCAGCAGCTTAACATCGGCTAGCCTGGAGACCCAGTACTTC
>TRBJ2-7|-|few|TRBV7-2
CASTRQLVPYEQYF
TGTGCCAGCACCCGCCAACTAGTCCCCTACGAGCAGTACTTC
>TRBJ2-1|-|-|TRBV11-1
CASSFIWESYNEQFF
TGTGCCAGCAGCTTTATTTGGGAGTCCTACAATGAGCAGTTCTTC
>TRBJ2-2|-|-|TRBV9
CASSVSLGRTEGELFF
TGTGCCAGCAGCGTATCGCTGGGTCGAACCGAGGGGGAGCTGTTTTTT
>TRBJ2-5|-|few|TRBV11-3
CASSFSPVAQETQYF
TGTGCCAGCAGCTTTTCCCCGGTCGCCCAAGAGACCCAGTACTTC
>TRBJ2-3|-|-|TRBV7-2
CASSLHTGTNTQYF
TGTGCCAGCAGCCTCCACACCGGGACAAATACGCAGTATTTT
>TRBJ2-2|TRBD2|-|TRBV14
CASSQEIGLVAGELFF
TGTGCCAGCAGCCAAGAAATAGGACTAGTAGCCGGGGAGCTGTTTTTT
>TRBJ2-1|-|few|TRBV20-1
CSARPLNEQFF
TGCAGTGCTAGACCTCTCAATGAGCAGTTCTTC
>TRBJ2-1|-|-|TRBV9
CASSEGGGAANEQFF
TGTGCCAGCAGCGAGGGTGGGGGCGCGGCGAATGAGCAGTTCTTC
>TRBJ2-5|-|-|TRBV10-3
CAINGELQETQYF
TGTGCCATCAACGGGGAGCTACAAGAGACCCAGTACTTC
>TRBJ2-6|-|-|TRBV20-1
CSAFPGANVLTF
TGCAGTGCTTTCCCTGGGGCCAACGTCCTGACTTTC
>TRBJ1-2|-|-|TRBV9
CASSVASTRNYGYTF
TGTGCCAGCAGCGTAGCCTCCACCCGGAACTATGGCTACACCTTC
>TRBJ2-5|TRBD2|-|TRBV20-1
CSARAGTSGREMETQYF
TGCAGTGCTAGAGCCGGGACTAGCGGGAGGGAGATGGAGACCCAGTACTTC
>TRBJ2-7|-|few|TRBV27
CASSLAIGGYEQYF
TGTGCCAGCAGTTTAGCGATCGGGGGTTACGAGCAGTACTTC
>TRBJ2-7|TRBD1|-|TRBV6-2/TRBV6-3
CASSLMGTGSYEQYF
TGTGCCAGCAGTTTAATGGGGACAGGCTCCTACGAGCAGTACTTC
>TRBJ2-3|TRBD1|-|TRBV7-3
CASSLTFQTGSLADTQYF
TGTGCCAGCAGCTTAACGTTCCAGACAGGGTCTCTCGCAGATACGCAGTATTTT
>TRBJ2-5|TRBD2|few|TRBV28
CASSNRAGAARETQYF
TGTGCCAGCAGCAACCGAGCGGGAGCGGCTAGGGAGACCCAGTACTTC
>TRBJ2-3|TRBD2|-|TRBV3-1
CASSLHGGTQYF
TGTGCCAGCAGCCTTCACGGGGGGACGCAGTATTTT
>TRBJ2-5|-|few|TRBV7-9
CASSTLRTPSRYF
TGTGCCAGCAGCACCCTCCGGACGCCCTCCCGGTACTTC
>TRBJ2-1|-|-|TRBV6-1
CASSDRLLAGTYNEQFF
TGTGCCAGCAGTGACCGCCTGCTAGCTGGTACCTACAATGAGCAGTTCTTC
>TRBJ1-2|-|few|TRBV12-3/TRBV12-4
CASSFRTDYGYTF
TGTGCCAGCAGCTTCCGGACAGACTATGGCTACACCTTC
>TRBJ2-3|-|-|TRBV2
CASSPLGGPSTDTQYF
TGTGCCAGCAGTCCCCTAGGCGGTCCTAGCACAGATACGCAGTATTTT
>TRBJ1-6|-|-|TRBV7-2
CASSLDPLSRNSPLHF
TGTGCCAGCAGCTTAGACCCATTATCCCGGAATTCACCCCTCCACTTT
>TRBJ2-3|-|-|TRBV29-1
CSVPSLPAATDTQYF
TGCAGCGTGCCCTCGTTGCCAGCGGCCACAGATACGCAGTATTTT
>TRBJ2-7|TRBD2|-|TRBV6-5
CASSYMGTSGNEQYF
TGTGCCAGCAGTTACATGGGGACTAGCGGGAACGAGCAGTACTTC
>TRBJ2-2|-|-|TRBV2
CASSVSRGYERELFF
TGTGCCAGCAGTGTTTCCAGGGGATACGAAAGGGAGCTGTTTTTT
>TRBJ2-1|TRBD2|once|TRBV7-2
CASSPGASGTRAFF
TGTGCCAGCAGCCCAGGGGCTAGCGGGACCCGAGCGTTCTTC
>TRBJ2-3|TRBD2|many|TRBV10-3
CAIMASGRVFGTDTQYF
TGTGCCATCATGGCTAGCGGGAGGGTTTTCGGCACAGATACGCAGTATTTT